This T cell receptor (beta chain) is drawn from a study of cytomegalovirus exposure and HLA in healthy donors. The table lists this clone with a count of one. PCR used 60 Vbeta primers and 13 Jbeta primers. Sequenced by immunoSEQ multiplex PCR; TCRdb stores in-frame clones only, minus some. Of about 99,000 clones listed, more than 75% are singletons. This CDR3 is 15 amino acids long. In germline, CDR1 is MGHDK, CDR2 SYGVNS. V lost 3 bases, J lost 7 bases, and 16 bases lay in between. The source is a woman between 18 and 29 years old in good health and CMV-seropositive. The sample comprised PBMCs. This chain connects TRBV25-1 to TRBJ2-1, with a tentative D call TRBD2 (6 bases). CDR3 nucleotide sequence: TGTGCCAGCAGTGACGGGGGTAGGGTTCGGAATGAGCAGTTCTTC. Encoded protein: CASSDGGRVRNEQFF.